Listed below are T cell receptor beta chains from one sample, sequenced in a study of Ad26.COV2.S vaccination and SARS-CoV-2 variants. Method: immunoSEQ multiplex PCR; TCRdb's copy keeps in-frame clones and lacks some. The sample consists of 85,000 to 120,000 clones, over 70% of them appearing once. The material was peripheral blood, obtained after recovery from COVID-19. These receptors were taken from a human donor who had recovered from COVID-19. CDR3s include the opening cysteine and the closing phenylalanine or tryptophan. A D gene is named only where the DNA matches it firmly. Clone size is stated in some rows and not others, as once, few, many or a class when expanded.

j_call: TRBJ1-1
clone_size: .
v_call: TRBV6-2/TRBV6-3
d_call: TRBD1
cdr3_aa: CASSYPTGGNVNTEAFF
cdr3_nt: TGTGCCAGCAGTTACCCTACAGGGGGCAATGTTAACACTGAAGCTTTCTTT

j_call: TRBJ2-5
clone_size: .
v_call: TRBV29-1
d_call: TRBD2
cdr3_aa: CSAARERGAGETQYF
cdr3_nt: TGCAGCGCCGCCCGGGAGCGGGGGGCGGGAGAGACCCAGTACTTC

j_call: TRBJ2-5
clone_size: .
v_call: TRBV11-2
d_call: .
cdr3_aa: CASSLTFQETQYF
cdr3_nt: TGTGCCAGCAGCTTAACGTTTCAAGAGACCCAGTACTTC

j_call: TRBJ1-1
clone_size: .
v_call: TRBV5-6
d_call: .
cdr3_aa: CASSSTVNTEAFF
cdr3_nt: TGTGCCAGCAGCTCGACAGTCAACACTGAAGCTTTCTTT

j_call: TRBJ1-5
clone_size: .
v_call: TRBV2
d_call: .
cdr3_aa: CASNGGDKGPQHF
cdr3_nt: TGTGCCAGCAATGGAGGGGATAAGGGGCCCCAGCATTTT

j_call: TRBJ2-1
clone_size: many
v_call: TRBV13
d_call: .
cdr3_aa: CASSPKGRSSYNEQFF
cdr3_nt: TGTGCCAGCAGCCCCAAGGGGCGGAGCTCCTACAATGAGCAGTTCTTC

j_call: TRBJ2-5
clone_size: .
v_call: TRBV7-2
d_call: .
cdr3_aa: CASSLEVVQETQYF
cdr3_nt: TGTGCCAGCAGCTTAGAAGTAGTTCAAGAGACCCAGTACTTC

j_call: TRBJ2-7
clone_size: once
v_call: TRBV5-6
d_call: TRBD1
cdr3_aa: CASSGQGTYEQYF
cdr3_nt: TGTGCCAGCAGCGGACAGGGAACCTACGAGCAGTACTTC

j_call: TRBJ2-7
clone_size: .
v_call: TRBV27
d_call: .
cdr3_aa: CASRRGPADEQYF
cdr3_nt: TGTGCCAGCAGAAGGGGCCCTGCCGACGAGCAGTACTTC

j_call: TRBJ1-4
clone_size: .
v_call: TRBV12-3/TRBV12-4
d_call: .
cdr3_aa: CASSLALRGKLFF
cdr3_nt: TGTGCCAGCAGTTTAGCGCTGAGGGGCAAACTGTTTTTT

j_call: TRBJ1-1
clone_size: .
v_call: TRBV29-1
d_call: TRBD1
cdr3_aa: CSQSGGLDTEAFF
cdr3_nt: TGCAGCCAGTCAGGGGGGCTGGACACTGAAGCTTTCTTT

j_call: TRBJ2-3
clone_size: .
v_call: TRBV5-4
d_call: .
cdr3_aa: CASSLQGLSTDTQYF
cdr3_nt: TGTGCCAGCAGCTTGCAAGGACTTAGCACAGATACGCAGTATTTT

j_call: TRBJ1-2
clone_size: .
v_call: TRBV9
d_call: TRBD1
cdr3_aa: CASSSTIRDRERVKRGYTF
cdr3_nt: TGTGCCAGCAGCTCCACGATCCGGGACAGGGAGAGGGTTAAGCGTGGCTACACCTTC

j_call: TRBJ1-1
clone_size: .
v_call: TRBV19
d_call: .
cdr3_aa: CASSSSPANTEAFF
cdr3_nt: TGTGCCAGTAGCTCATCACCGGCAAACACTGAAGCTTTCTTT

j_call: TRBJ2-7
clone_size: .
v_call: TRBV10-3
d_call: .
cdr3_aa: CAISESGVNEQYF
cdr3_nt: TGTGCCATCAGTGAGTCGGGGGTTAACGAGCAGTACTTC

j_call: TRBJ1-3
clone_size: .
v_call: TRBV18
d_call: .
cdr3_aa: CASSPLEGRSGNTIYF
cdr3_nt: TGTGCCAGCTCACCGCTTGAGGGCCGCTCTGGAAACACCATATATTTT

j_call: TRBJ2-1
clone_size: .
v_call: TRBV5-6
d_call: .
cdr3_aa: CASSYGRFEQFF
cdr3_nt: TGTGCCAGCAGCTACGGACGATTTGAGCAGTTCTTC

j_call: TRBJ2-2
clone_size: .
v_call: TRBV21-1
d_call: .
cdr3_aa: CASSGRANTGELFF
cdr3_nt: TGTGCCAGCAGCGGACGGGCGAACACCGGGGAGCTGTTTTTT